Shown below are 27 T cell receptor beta chains from a single sample sequenced in a study of blood T cell repertoires in COVID-19. The table came from immunoSEQ multiplex PCR; TCRdb's copy has only in-frame clones and leaves some out. Among almost 50,000 clones listed, 90% were seen once. Sequences were obtained from peripheral blood. The receptors stem from a human donor in a cohort sampled during active COVID-19.

This clone came up once. The rearrangement joins TRBV7-2 to TRBJ1-1; 9 bases are a match to TRBD1. The germline CDR1 and CDR2 sequences are SGHTA and FQGNSA. This CDR3 spans 14 amino acids. With V trimmed by 6 bases and J by 5 bases, 7 bases remained unmatched. CDR3 nucleotides: TGTGCCAGCAGACCCGACAGGGGGAGGACTGAAGCTTTCTTT. Its translation is CASRPDRGRTEAFF.

The chain links TRBV28 to TRBJ1-5, with a possible D match to TRBD1 (5 bases). Germline V gene data show CDR1 as MDHEN and CDR2 as SYDVKM. V was shortened by 2 bases and J by 8 bases, with 16 bases between the two germline ends. This CDR3 has 15 amino acids. CDR3 in DNA: TGTGCCAGCAGTTTACCCCACCCGGGGGGGGAGCCCCAGCATTTT. Translating it yields CASSLPHPGGEPQHF.

The gene calls are TRBV2 and TRBJ1-3; 8 nucleotides align to TRBD1. Per germline, CDR1 SNHLY and CDR2 FYNNEI. The CDR3 covers 14 residues. Losses at the gene ends were 3 bases for V and 4 bases for J; bases not matched to a gene: 2. The CDR3 protein is CASSDRGLGNTIYF. CDR3 nucleotides: TGTGCCAGCAGTGACAGGGGGCTCGGAAACACCATATATTTT.

CDR3 region: CASSPLGAPEETQYF. The DNA for the CDR3 is TGTGCCAGCAGCCCCTTGGGGGCACCAGAAGAGACCCAGTACTTC. The V and J genes are TRBV4-2 and TRBJ2-5, with a possible D match to TRBD1 (6 bases). This CDR3 comprises 15 residues. Germline V gives CDR1 LGHNA, CDR2 YNFKEQ. V was clipped by 4 bases and J by 3 bases, with 15 bases between them.

Only one count was recorded for this clone. The chain carries TRBV24-1 and TRBJ1-5; D may be TRBD1 (6 bases). This CDR3 has 14 amino acids. V was trimmed by 5 bases and J by 3 bases, leaving 10 bases between them. Germline loops: CDR1 KGHDR, CDR2 SFDVKD. The CDR3: CATSAPGVNQPQHF. The CDR3 bases are TGTGCCACCAGTGCGCCAGGGGTCAATCAGCCCCAGCATTTT.

The chain uses TRBV5-4 and TRBJ2-3; tentatively, D is TRBD1 (5 bases). This CDR3 is 16 amino acids long. The germline V gene encodes CDR1 SGHNT and CDR2 YYREEE (reference sequence). V was trimmed by 4 bases and J by 0 bases, leaving 15 bases between them. In nucleotides, the CDR3 is TGTGCCAGCAGCCAACTCAGGGATTCTAGCACAGATACGCAGTATTTT. Translating gives CASSQLRDSSTDTQYF.

The CDR3 sequence is CAWSPGHLLETQYF. The CDR3 nucleotides read TGTGCCTGGAGTCCCGGACACCTCCTCGAGACCCAGTACTTC. The chain links TRBV30 to TRBJ2-5; perhaps TRBD1 as D (5 bases). The CDR3 has 14 residues. The germline CDR1 and CDR2 sequences are GTSNPN and SVGIG (reference sequence). V was shortened by 2 bases and J by 5 bases, with 15 bases between the two germline ends.

The chain carries TRBV11-2 and TRBJ2-7; TRBD1 matches at 10 bases. The CDR3 spans 15 residues. V shed 5 bases, J shed 5 bases, and the junction held 9 bases outside the gene matches. CDR1 SGHAT and CDR2 FQNNGV come from the germline V gene. The CDR3 DNA reads as TGTGCCAGCAGCGAGAACACCGGGACAGGGGACGAGCAGTACTTC. Protein: CASSENTGTGDEQYF.

CDR3 loop: CASSLRQGVSYNEQFF. CDR3 DNA: TGTGCCAGCAGCTTACGACAGGGGGTCTCCTACAATGAGCAGTTCTTC. The gene calls are TRBV7-9 and TRBJ2-1; 9 bases are a match to TRBD1. The germline CDR1 and CDR2 sequences are SEHNR and FQNEAQ (reference sequence). The V and J ends lost 2 bases and 0 bases, in that order; junction bases with no gene match: 2. The CDR3 is 16 residues long.

This clone was found a few times. This sequence joins TRBV3-1 (or the pseudogene TRBV3-2) and TRBJ2-1; 9 bases line up with TRBD2. J lost 9 bases, V lost 1 base, and 4 bases had no gene match. The CDR3 has 14 residues. CDR1 is LGHDT, CDR2 YNNKEL, per germline (reference sequence). As DNA, the CDR3 is TGTGCCAGCAGCCAAGGCGGGAGGGCCAGTGAGCAGTTCTTC. Its translation is CASSQGGRASEQFF.

The J gene is TRBJ1-2, the V gene TRBV6-5, with TRBD1 matching 7 bases. CDR1 is MNHEY, CDR2 SVGAGI, per germline. Trimming cost V 5 bases and J 8 bases; bases outside gene matches: 8. The CDR3 totals 13 residues. CDR3 amino acids: CASSRTGQRGYTF. As DNA, the CDR3 is TGTGCCAGCAGTCGAACGGGACAGCGGGGCTACACCTTC.

This chain links TRBV19 with TRBJ1-1, with 10 bases aligning to TRBD1. The germline CDR1 and CDR2 sequences are LNHDA and SQIVND (reference sequence). The V and J ends lost 10 bases and 1 base, in that order; junction bases with no gene match: 6. This CDR3 region has 14 residues. The CDR3 region is CATRQGASNTEAFF. In nucleotides, the CDR3 is TGTGCCACCCGACAGGGGGCGTCGAACACTGAAGCTTTCTTT.

The V and J genes are TRBV10-3 and TRBJ2-5; TRBD1 matches at 11 bases. From germline, CDR1 is ENHRY and CDR2 SYGVKD. The J segment lost 2 bases and the V segment lost 0 bases, leaving 5 bases of the junction unmatched. The CDR3 has 17 amino acids. This CDR3 reads CAISESWTGGKQETQYF. CDR3 nucleotides: TGTGCCATCAGTGAGTCGTGGACAGGGGGCAAACAAGAGACCCAGTACTTC.

The chain has TRBV4-1 and TRBJ1-2, with D possibly matching TRBD1 (6 bases). V was cut by 2 bases and J by 5 bases, with 21 bases left in between. The CDR3 extends over 17 amino acids. Germline V CDR1 and CDR2: MGHRA, YSYEKL. In DNA, the CDR3 is TGCGCCAGCAGCCAACCCCCTCAGACAGGCCGAGGTTATGGCTACACCTTC. Translation: CASSQPPQTGRGYGYTF.

The CDR3 protein is CASSSDRENGYTF. CDR3 in DNA: TGTGCCAGCAGTTCGGACAGGGAGAATGGCTACACCTTC. The rearrangement uses TRBV27 and TRBJ1-2; 8 bases align to TRBD1. The CDR3 has 13 residues. V was clipped by 4 bases and J by 6 bases; unmatched bases: 4. Germline CDR1 reads MNHEY; CDR2 reads SMNVEV (reference sequence).

On this clone: One end of the junction fails to match germline, which may point to a read error. V and J are TRBV20-1 and TRBJ2-1; D is unresolved. This CDR3 has 10 amino acids. Germline CDR1 and CDR2: DFQATT and SNEGSKA (reference sequence). CDR3 protein: CSARDHVRVF. The CDR3 DNA reads as TGCAGTGCTAGAGACCATGTCCGGGTCTTC.

The chain carries TRBV9 and TRBJ2-1, with 8 positions matching TRBD1. Germline V CDR1 and CDR2: SGDLS, YYNGEE. Trimming removed 0 bases from V and 2 bases from J; junction bases left unmatched: 10. This CDR3 has 18 residues. The CDR3 bases are TGTGCCAGCAGCGTAGGTCCTCCGGGACAGGCCGCCTACAATGAGCAGTTCTTC. Protein: CASSVGPPGQAAYNEQFF. The entire variable domain, with the rest obtained from reference TRBV9 and TRBJ2-1, is as follows: DSGVTQTPKHLITATGQRVTLRCSPRSGDLSVYWYQQSLDQGLQFLIQYYNGEERAKGNILERFSAQQFPDLHSELNLSSLELGDSALYFCASSVGPPGQAAYNEQFFGPGTRLTVL.

This sequence joins TRBV7-2 and TRBJ1-5, with D unresolved. Germline V gene lookup returns CDR1 SGHTA and CDR2 FQGNSA. V lost 0 bases, J lost 2 bases, and 14 bases lay in between. The CDR3 covers 17 residues. Here the CDR3 DNA reads TGTGCCAGCAGCTTAGCGTTGGTGGGCCGCGGCAATCAGCCCCAGCATTTT. Translation: CASSLALVGRGNQPQHF.

This rearrangement joins TRBV2 to TRBJ2-5; TRBD1 agrees at 8 bases. This CDR3 contains 14 residues. The V segment lost 7 bases and the J segment 3 bases; nucleotides outside the gene matches: 7. CDR1 is SNHLY, CDR2 FYNNEI, per germline. The CDR3 sequence: CASNPGTGEETQYF. CDR3 bases: TGTGCCAGCAACCCCGGGACAGGAGAAGAGACCCAGTACTTC.

This sequence joins TRBV19 and TRBJ1-2; D is unresolved. Germline assignment: CDR1 LNHDA and CDR2 SQIVND (reference sequence). Between the trimmed V and J ends, which lost 4 bases and 8 bases, there was a span of 8 bases. The CDR3 runs 11 residues. CDR3 sequence reads: CASSTRRGYTF. The DNA for the CDR3 is TGTGCCAGTAGTACCCGGAGAGGCTACACCTTC.

The V gene is TRBV6-6, the J gene TRBJ2-7; unclear D gene. Trimming pared 2 bases from V and 1 base from J, leaving 9 bases between. The CDR3 is 14 amino acids. The germline gives CDR1 MNHNY, CDR2 SVGAGI (reference sequence). In nucleotides, the CDR3 is TGTGCCAGCAGTTACAACGACAAATCCTACGAGCAGTACGTC. It yields the protein CASSYNDKSYEQYV.

This chain connects TRBV5-4 to TRBJ2-7; 7 bases are a match to TRBD2. The CDR3 is made up of 15 amino acids. V lost 1 base to trimming and J lost 4 bases; unmatched junction nucleotides: 8. Germline V gives CDR1 SGHNT, CDR2 YYREEE (reference sequence). In nucleotides, the CDR3 is TGTGCCAGCAGCTTGCCCCAACTAGCGAAATACGAGCAGTACGTC. This codes for CASSLPQLAKYEQYV.

This chain uses TRBV27 with TRBJ2-5; 14 bases map to TRBD2. The CDR3 length is 15 residues. V lost 5 bases, J lost 5 bases, and 4 bases stayed unmatched. Germline V lookup: CDR1 MNHEY, CDR2 SMNVEV (reference sequence). For the CDR3, the DNA is TGTGCCAGCAGTCCCCGGACTAGCGGGAGGGAGACCCAGTACTTC. Its protein is CASSPRTSGRETQYF.

Here the CDR3 reads CASVPQGFTGELFF. CDR3 DNA: TGTGCTAGTGTTCCACAGGGTTTCACCGGGGAGCTGTTTTTT. The V gene is TRBV12-5, the J gene TRBJ2-2; D is perhaps TRBD1 (6 bases). V was clipped by 7 bases and J by 4 bases, with 13 bases between them. Germline V gives CDR1 LGHNT, CDR2 FRNRAP. This CDR3 contains 14 residues.

This sequence joins TRBV5-1 and TRBJ2-7, with D hard to call. V gave up 8 bases and J gave up 0 bases, with 9 bases separating them. CDR1 and CDR2 (germline): SGHRS, YFSETQ. This CDR3 is built from 12 residues. In DNA form, the CDR3 reads TGCGCCAGTCTCAGGTTCTCCTACGAGCAGTACTTC. Protein product: CASLRFSYEQYF.

V usage is TRBV19 and J usage is TRBJ2-7; 9 bases fit TRBD1. This CDR3 has 18 residues. The germline gives CDR1 LNHDA, CDR2 SQIVND (reference sequence). J was trimmed by 3 bases and V by 6 bases; bases with no gene match: 18. The CDR3 reads CASSQHPLGQGPSYEQYF. The CDR3 nucleotides read TGTGCCAGTAGCCAACACCCCCTGGGACAGGGCCCTAGCTACGAGCAGTACTTC.

The chain couples TRBV7-8 to TRBJ1-2, with 7 bases that match TRBD1. Looked up from germline, CDR1 is SGHVS and CDR2 is FQNEAQ. Trimming removed 1 base from V and 10 bases from J; junction bases left unmatched: 6. The CDR3 spans 13 residues. CDR3 residues: CASSLGGTANYTF. CDR3 sequence (DNA): TGTGCCAGCAGCTTAGGAGGGACAGCCAACTACACCTTC.